The next 10 T cell receptor beta chains were all read from a single sample in a study of control samples from healthy donors and cancer patients. Using immunoSEQ multiplex PCR, the repertoire was profiled, and TCRdb retains in-frame clones only, with some absent. The sample has approximately 150,000 clones; nearly 96% are singletons. Sequenced input: blood. The source of these receptors is a young woman in good health.

The V and J genes are TRBV27 and TRBJ2-7; 9 nucleotides line up with TRBD1. Germline loops: CDR1 MNHEY, CDR2 SMNVEV (reference sequence). This CDR3 comprises 15 residues. V was clipped by 6 bases and J by 1 base; unmatched bases: 7. CDR3 nucleotides: TGTGCCAGCAGCCCTCGGGGGACAGGGTCCTACGAGCAGTACTTC. Translated: CASSPRGTGSYEQYF.

This chain connects TRBV5-1 to TRBJ1-1, with D possibly TRBD1 on 5 matching bases. Germline V gene data show CDR1 as SGHRS and CDR2 as YFSETQ. Trimming stripped 0 bases from V and 3 bases from J, with 15 bases between. CDR3 length: 16 amino acids. In DNA form, the CDR3 reads TGCGCCAGCAGCTTGGCGTTTTGGGACGGCGACACTGAAGCTTTCTTT. Protein sequence: CASSLAFWDGDTEAFF.

The chain has TRBV5-1 and TRBJ1-6, with TRBD1 matching 12 bases. The CDR3 spans 16 residues. CDR1 SGHRS and CDR2 YFSETQ come from the germline V gene. With 2 bases clipped from V and 11 bases from J, the junction kept 8 bases outside the gene matches. CDR3 residues: CASSFRDRGLGTPLHF. CDR3 DNA sequence: TGCGCCAGCAGCTTCCGGGACAGGGGGCTAGGGACACCCCTCCACTTT.

This chain uses TRBV6-6 with TRBJ1-6, with no clear D. This CDR3 has 13 amino acids. Germline V CDR1 and CDR2: MNHNY, SVGAGI (reference sequence). The V gene lost 7 bases and the J gene lost 9 bases, with 13 bases spanning the gap. The DNA for the CDR3 is TGTGCCAGCATAAGGGCCCTAGGTTCACCCCTCCACTTT. Protein sequence: CASIRALGSPLHF.

The chain carries TRBV28 and TRBJ2-1; unclear D gene. Germline V gene lookup returns CDR1 MDHEN and CDR2 SYDVKM. The V and J ends lost 8 bases and 9 bases respectively, with 8 bases between them. CDR3 size: 10 residues. The CDR3, as DNA: TGTGCCAGCGGCAGGTTTGAGCAGTTCTTC. This translates into CASGRFEQFF.

The chain uses TRBV6-6 and TRBJ1-6, with D hard to call. V was clipped by 0 bases and J by 7 bases, with 13 bases between them. The CDR3 has 16 residues. Germline CDR1 and CDR2: MNHNY and SVGAGI (reference sequence). CDR3 protein: CASSYSLNSLNSPLHF. The CDR3 nucleotides read TGTGCCAGCAGTTACTCGTTGAATAGCCTCAATTCACCCCTCCACTTT.

The chain couples TRBV2 to TRBJ2-7; tentative D call: TRBD1 (6 bases). Germline V gene sequence: CDR1 SNHLY, CDR2 FYNNEI. V was shortened by 4 bases and J by 4 bases, with 17 bases between the two germline ends. The CDR3 length is 15 residues. The CDR3 loop reads CASSARSGQIYEQYF. The CDR3 nucleotides are TGTGCCAGCAGTGCCCGCTCGGGACAAATATACGAGCAGTACTTC. The variable domain in full, with the rest retrieved from reference TRBV2 and TRBJ2-7, is EPEVTQTPSHQVTQMGQEVILRCVPISNHLYFYWYRQILGQKVEFLVSFYNNEISEKSEIFDDQFSVERPDGSNFTLKIRSTKLEDSAMYFCASSARSGQIYEQYFGPGTRLTVT.

The chain joins TRBV30 to TRBJ2-7; 7 nucleotides agree with TRBD2. From germline, CDR1 is GTSNPN and CDR2 SVGIG (reference sequence). The CDR3 is made up of 13 amino acids. J lost 3 bases, V lost 2 bases, and 4 bases had no gene match. DNA of the CDR3: TGTGCCTGGAGTACGGGCGGGAGCTACGAGCAGTACTTC. This codes for CAWSTGGSYEQYF.

V and J are TRBV11-3 and TRBJ2-1; the D gene is possibly TRBD1 (5 bases). The CDR3 is made up of 14 amino acids. V gave up 2 bases and J gave up 9 bases, with 14 bases separating them. CDR1 and CDR2 (germline): SGHNT, YENEEA. Written as DNA, the CDR3 is TGTGCCAGCAGCTTAAATGTACGTACAGGTGAGCAGTTCTTC. It yields the protein CASSLNVRTGEQFF.

CDR3 DNA: TGTGCCAGCAGTGGATTTGAGCAGAGCTCCTACGAGCAGTACTTC. Amino acid sequence: CASSGFEQSSYEQYF. The rearrangement uses TRBV28 and TRBJ2-7; D is ambiguous. The ends were cut back, 5 bases at V and 0 bases at J, with 14 bases in the middle. The CDR3 has 15 amino acids. Germline CDR1 and CDR2: MDHEN and SYDVKM.